A selection of T cell receptor beta chains follows, all from one sample in a study of beta chain features in type 1 diabetes. The data were produced by immunoSEQ multiplex PCR, yet TCRdb's version contains in-frame clones alone and is incomplete. The sample contains 200,000 to 250,000 clones, more than 9% of which appear only once. Source material: naive CD4+ T cells from blood. The receptors shown here come from a woman between 18 and 30 years old in good health. Both conserved end residues are part of each CDR3. D genes are given only for firm matches. Size tells how often a clone was seen (once, few, many) or the class of an expanded clone, and some rows leave it out.

v_call: TRBV4-1
j_call: TRBJ1-1
d_call: -
clone_size: few
cdr3_aa: CASSLGTADTEAFF

v_call: TRBV18
j_call: TRBJ1-1
d_call: -
clone_size: -
cdr3_aa: CASSPLSRANTEAFF

v_call: TRBV11-2
j_call: TRBJ1-1
d_call: -
clone_size: -
cdr3_aa: CASSLGVVSGNTEAFF

v_call: TRBV29-1
j_call: TRBJ1-1
d_call: -
clone_size: -
cdr3_aa: CSVQWGGDTEAFF

v_call: TRBV4-2
j_call: TRBJ2-1
d_call: TRBD2
clone_size: few
cdr3_aa: CASSQQVAGAREQFF

v_call: TRBV11-3
j_call: TRBJ2-1
d_call: -
clone_size: -
cdr3_aa: CASSSRDRPVF

v_call: TRBV9
j_call: TRBJ2-2
d_call: TRBD2
clone_size: few
cdr3_aa: CASSSGLVSTGELFF

v_call: TRBV4-1
j_call: TRBJ2-1
d_call: TRBD2
clone_size: once
cdr3_aa: CASSQELAGAYNEQFF

v_call: TRBV18
j_call: TRBJ2-1
d_call: TRBD2
clone_size: few
cdr3_aa: CASSPAGAYNEQFF

v_call: TRBV4-2
j_call: TRBJ2-3
d_call: -
clone_size: many
cdr3_aa: CASSQGFTDTQYF

v_call: TRBV25-1
j_call: TRBJ2-3
d_call: -
clone_size: -
cdr3_aa: CASSEGRVTDTQYF

v_call: TRBV5-1
j_call: TRBJ2-7
d_call: TRBD2
clone_size: -
cdr3_aa: CASSLLPRLAGGLRAYEQYF

v_call: TRBV11-2
j_call: TRBJ1-4
d_call: -
clone_size: few
cdr3_aa: CASSWSGDSEKLFF

v_call: TRBV6-6
j_call: TRBJ2-1
d_call: -
clone_size: few
cdr3_aa: CASSPRQGVHNEQFF

v_call: TRBV2
j_call: TRBJ2-5
d_call: -
clone_size: -
cdr3_aa: CASRRQGGGETQYF

v_call: TRBV4-1
j_call: TRBJ1-2
d_call: TRBD1
clone_size: few
cdr3_aa: CASSQDGPRGEGYTF

v_call: TRBV9
j_call: TRBJ2-1
d_call: TRBD2
clone_size: -
cdr3_aa: CASSVVGLASRSYNEQFF

v_call: TRBV10-3
j_call: TRBJ2-1
d_call: TRBD2
clone_size: -
cdr3_aa: CAISEREGHYEQFF

v_call: TRBV11-2
j_call: TRBJ1-1
d_call: -
clone_size: few
cdr3_aa: CASRELQGDARGAFF

v_call: TRBV29-1
j_call: TRBJ1-2
d_call: -
clone_size: many
cdr3_aa: CSVEQTGLHYGYTF

v_call: TRBV7-6
j_call: TRBJ2-6
d_call: TRBD1
clone_size: -
cdr3_aa: CASSLQTGTSGANVLTF

v_call: TRBV10-3
j_call: TRBJ2-5
d_call: TRBD2
clone_size: few
cdr3_aa: CAISLAGQETQYF

v_call: TRBV5-1
j_call: TRBJ1-1
d_call: -
clone_size: -
cdr3_aa: CASSSKNTEAFF

v_call: TRBV6-6
j_call: TRBJ2-5
d_call: -
clone_size: -
cdr3_aa: CASSYRSYQETQYF

v_call: TRBV5-1
j_call: TRBJ1-2
d_call: TRBD1
clone_size: -
cdr3_aa: CASSRTGGAYGYTF

v_call: TRBV25-1
j_call: TRBJ1-1
d_call: -
clone_size: -
cdr3_aa: CASSGPTVSGAFF

v_call: TRBV19
j_call: TRBJ2-5
d_call: TRBD2
clone_size: -
cdr3_aa: CATGLAGTQYF

v_call: TRBV25-1
j_call: TRBJ1-1
d_call: TRBD1
clone_size: -
cdr3_aa: CASTSVGRGTEAFF

v_call: TRBV18
j_call: TRBJ2-5
d_call: -
clone_size: -
cdr3_aa: CASSPGLGGSETQYF

v_call: TRBV5-6
j_call: TRBJ1-5
d_call: -
clone_size: few
cdr3_aa: CASSLASFEPQHF

v_call: TRBV5-4
j_call: TRBJ1-1
d_call: -
clone_size: -
cdr3_aa: CASSREGGPGTEAFF

v_call: TRBV7-9
j_call: TRBJ1-1
d_call: -
clone_size: -
cdr3_aa: CASSLGQNTEAFF

v_call: TRBV29-1
j_call: TRBJ1-2
d_call: -
clone_size: -
cdr3_aa: CSAAGGLGYTF

v_call: TRBV7-9
j_call: TRBJ1-1
d_call: TRBD1
clone_size: few
cdr3_aa: CASSPATGVNTEAFF

v_call: TRBV6-7
j_call: TRBJ2-5
d_call: -
clone_size: -
cdr3_aa: CATRDGSRETQYF

v_call: TRBV2
j_call: TRBJ2-2
d_call: TRBD2
clone_size: -
cdr3_aa: CASSTILASGELFF

v_call: TRBV7-9
j_call: TRBJ2-5
d_call: -
clone_size: few
cdr3_aa: CASSLNLGAGETQYF

v_call: TRBV27
j_call: TRBJ2-1
d_call: TRBD2
clone_size: -
cdr3_aa: CASSPVPFTSGFNNEQFF

v_call: TRBV30
j_call: TRBJ1-2
d_call: -
clone_size: few
cdr3_aa: CAWSTVGYTF

v_call: TRBV7-9
j_call: TRBJ1-6
d_call: -
clone_size: many
cdr3_aa: CASSVQGDSPLHF

v_call: TRBV7-6
j_call: TRBJ2-7
d_call: TRBD2
clone_size: -
cdr3_aa: CASSLFGLAANGPNSYEQYF

v_call: TRBV15
j_call: TRBJ1-2
d_call: TRBD1
clone_size: -
cdr3_aa: CATSGHPGTGQANYGYTF

v_call: TRBV29-1
j_call: -
d_call: -
clone_size: -
cdr3_aa: CSVGPRQGHYEQYF

v_call: TRBV6-1
j_call: TRBJ1-1
d_call: -
clone_size: few
cdr3_aa: CASSVLQGSEAFF

v_call: TRBV4-2
j_call: TRBJ1-2
d_call: -
clone_size: -
cdr3_aa: CASSQEIRGPGGYTF

v_call: TRBV18
j_call: TRBJ1-1
d_call: -
clone_size: -
cdr3_aa: CASSPEIWRNTEAFF

v_call: TRBV9
j_call: TRBJ2-3
d_call: TRBD2
clone_size: few
cdr3_aa: CASSVGGRWGTDTQYF

v_call: TRBV10-1
j_call: TRBJ1-1
d_call: TRBD1
clone_size: -
cdr3_aa: CASSVTGVTEAFF

v_call: TRBV2
j_call: TRBJ2-7
d_call: TRBD1
clone_size: -
cdr3_aa: CASNEDRADHEQYF

v_call: TRBV19
j_call: TRBJ2-1
d_call: -
clone_size: few
cdr3_aa: CASSIVRLGRGNEQFF

v_call: TRBV2
j_call: TRBJ1-1
d_call: -
clone_size: -
cdr3_aa: CASSDESGTEAFF

v_call: TRBV6-5
j_call: TRBJ2-5
d_call: TRBD2
clone_size: -
cdr3_aa: CASSYGGGRGQETQYF

v_call: TRBV28
j_call: TRBJ1-5
d_call: -
clone_size: -
cdr3_aa: CASTTSNQPQHF

v_call: TRBV4-1
j_call: TRBJ1-2
d_call: -
clone_size: few
cdr3_aa: CASSQEVRGGSGYTF